This T cell receptor beta chain was identified in a study of blood T cell repertoires in COVID-19. Turning to the study itself: Samples taken during acute and convalescent COVID-19 were collected in the United States, Italy and Spain. PBMCs, B-cell-depleted T cells, or T cells were the source of the cDNA or gDNA that made up the material.

Germline CDR1 SGHRS, CDR2 YFSETQ. The length of the CDR3 is 15 residues. V shed 0 bases, J shed 4 bases, and the junction held 3 bases outside the gene matches. As originally analysed: Quantification of nucleated cells was approximated via reference gene primer amplification. Sequencing used immunoSEQ multiplex PCR; TCRdb keeps in-frame clones, though not all of them. The V and J calls and the clone size are those of that table, but D and trimming were determined from the DNA. The repertoire holds a few hundred thousand clones, with more than 75% as singletons. What was sequenced was peripheral blood. The rearrangement uses TRBV5-1 and TRBJ2-3; 9 bases align to TRBD2. The receptor comes from a woman aged 45-60 years who had recovered from COVID-19. The CDR3 bases are TGCGCCAGCAGCTTGGTGGGACTAGCCCCAGATACGCAGTATTTT. It encodes CASSLVGLAPDTQYF.